The rows below give T cell receptor beta chains drawn from one sample of a study of T cells in Graves' hyperthyroidism and ophthalmopathy. TCRdb called the multiplex PCR reads again in MiXCR, with one record for every CDR3 protein. The table shows hundreds of thousands of distinct CDR3 sequences, with 20% to 25% occurring only once. Sequenced: blood. The receptors come from a man aged 25-40 years with Graves' ophthalmopathy. Each CDR3 is given with its conserved first and last residue. The order of the fields is D gene, J gene, clone size, V gene, CDR3 protein, CDR3 DNA. A D gene is named only where the DNA matches it firmly. Clone sizes are given selectively: once, few, many, or a class where the clone is expanded.

d_call: NA; j_call: TRBJ2-2; clone_size: NA; v_call: TRBV6-2/TRBV6-3; cdr3_aa: CASSSGGTATGELFF; cdr3_nt: TGTGCCAGCAGTTCCGGCGGGACCGCCACCGGGGAGCTGTTTTTT
d_call: NA; j_call: TRBJ2-1; clone_size: NA; v_call: TRBV4-2; cdr3_aa: CASSQGNQETQFF; cdr3_nt: TGTGCCAGCAGCCAGGGTAACCAAGAGACCCAGTTCTTC
d_call: TRBD1; j_call: TRBJ2-3; clone_size: NA; v_call: TRBV6-1; cdr3_aa: CASREQGYTYTQYF; cdr3_nt: TGTGCCAGCAGGGAACAGGGGTACACATATACGCAGTATTTT
d_call: NA; j_call: TRBJ1-5; clone_size: NA; v_call: TRBV27; cdr3_aa: CASSPDYKTQHF; cdr3_nt: TGTGCCAGCAGTCCCGATTATAAGACCCAGCATTTT
d_call: TRBD2; j_call: TRBJ2-5; clone_size: NA; v_call: TRBV5-6; cdr3_aa: CASSSSGTSGRLGETQYF; cdr3_nt: TGTGCCAGCAGCTCCTCCGGGACTAGCGGGAGATTAGGAGAGACCCAGTACTTC
d_call: NA; j_call: TRBJ2-5; clone_size: few; v_call: TRBV12-3/TRBV12-4; cdr3_aa: CASRTGAPGETQYF; cdr3_nt: TGTGCCAGCAGGACCGGGGCCCCGGGGGAGACCCAGTACTTC
d_call: TRBD1; j_call: TRBJ1-5; clone_size: many; v_call: TRBV27; cdr3_aa: CASSSRWDRGHNQPQHF; cdr3_nt: TGTGCCAGCAGTTCCCGGTGGGACAGGGGACACAATCAGCCCCAGCATTTT
d_call: NA; j_call: TRBJ2-3; clone_size: NA; v_call: TRBV6-1; cdr3_aa: CASRFTYTGNPASPDTQYF; cdr3_nt: TGTGCCAGCAGATTTACATACACCGGGAACCCGGCAAGCCCAGATACGCAGTATTTT
d_call: NA; j_call: TRBJ1-1; clone_size: many; v_call: TRBV5-1; cdr3_aa: CASSLDRAENAFF; cdr3_nt: TGCGCCAGCAGTTTGGACAGAGCCGAGAATGCTTTCTTT
d_call: NA; j_call: TRBJ1-4; clone_size: NA; v_call: TRBV3-1; cdr3_aa: CASSHTAATNEKLFF; cdr3_nt: TGTGCCAGCAGCCATACAGCCGCAACTAATGAAAAACTGTTTTTT
d_call: TRBD2; j_call: TRBJ2-2; clone_size: NA; v_call: TRBV7-2; cdr3_aa: CASSLASWLAGDTGELFF; cdr3_nt: TGTGCCAGCAGCTTAGCGTCCTGGCTAGCGGGGGACACCGGGGAGCTGTTTTTT
d_call: NA; j_call: TRBJ1-4; clone_size: NA; v_call: TRBV13; cdr3_aa: CASSRGTGANEKLFF; cdr3_nt: TGTGCCAGCAGCCGGGGAACGGGAGCTAATGAAAAACTGTTTTTT
d_call: NA; j_call: TRBJ2-1; clone_size: NA; v_call: TRBV7-3; cdr3_aa: CASSLTPGLINNEQFF; cdr3_nt: TGTGCCAGCAGCTTAACGCCGGGTTTGATAAACAATGAGCAGTTCTTC
d_call: NA; j_call: TRBJ1-4; clone_size: many; v_call: TRBV3-1; cdr3_aa: CASSQGTTSNEKLFF; cdr3_nt: TGTGCCAGCAGCCAAGGGACCACCTCTAATGAAAAACTGTTTTTT
d_call: NA; j_call: TRBJ1-2; clone_size: NA; v_call: TRBV5-6; cdr3_aa: CASSLRDGANYGYTF; cdr3_nt: TGTGCCAGCAGCTTGAGGGACGGAGCTAACTATGGCTACACCTTC
d_call: TRBD2; j_call: TRBJ2-7; clone_size: NA; v_call: TRBV18; cdr3_aa: CASSPTSGVTYEQYF; cdr3_nt: TGTGCCAGCTCACCAACTAGCGGGGTAACCTACGAGCAGTACTTC
d_call: NA; j_call: TRBJ2-7; clone_size: NA; v_call: TRBV30; cdr3_aa: CAWSVEGLGDEQYF; cdr3_nt: TGTGCCTGGAGTGTGGAGGGTCTTGGGGACGAGCAGTACTTC
d_call: NA; j_call: TRBJ2-1; clone_size: few; v_call: TRBV7-9; cdr3_aa: CASSLAEGKEQFF; cdr3_nt: TGTGCCAGCAGCTTAGCCGAGGGGAAGGAGCAGTTCTTC
d_call: NA; j_call: TRBJ2-2; clone_size: NA; v_call: TRBV20-1; cdr3_aa: CSAPRGGEYRTGELFF; cdr3_nt: TGCAGTGCCCCGAGGGGGGGAGAATATCGCACCGGGGAGCTGTTTTTT
d_call: TRBD1; j_call: TRBJ1-4; clone_size: NA; v_call: TRBV5-1; cdr3_aa: CASSWNSGGGEKLFF; cdr3_nt: TGCGCCAGCAGCTGGAACTCAGGGGGAGGTGAAAAACTGTTTTTT
d_call: NA; j_call: TRBJ2-7; clone_size: NA; v_call: TRBV27; cdr3_aa: CASSLWQNEQYF; cdr3_nt: TGTGCCAGCAGTTTATGGCAAAACGAGCAGTACTTC